This T cell receptor (beta chain) was found in a study of CD8 T cells in ankylosing spondylitis. General study results and limits: It appeared that ankylosing spondylitis blood was characterized by a TCR beta motif of 8 or 9 highly homologous variants.

This CDR3 contains 15 residues. Trimming shortened V by 6 bases and J by 0 bases, and 15 bases separated the two germline ends. Germline assignment: CDR1 SGHKS and CDR2 YYEKEE (reference sequence). Turning to this clonotype: Antigen unknown.

TCRdb reprocessed the 5' RACE reads via MiXCR and lists one record per CDR3 protein. The sample lists around 120,000 distinct CDR3 sequences, around 8.5% occurring once. This TCR was recovered from a male donor with ankylosing spondylitis or in good health (not recorded which). This chain connects TRBV5-5 to TRBJ1-1; D is undetermined. Input material: blood, either unsorted or a sorted T cell fraction (not recorded which). The DNA of the CDR3 is TGTGCCAGCACCTGGACCCCTTTTATGAACACTGAAGCTTTCTTT. Protein product: CASTWTPFMNTEAFF.